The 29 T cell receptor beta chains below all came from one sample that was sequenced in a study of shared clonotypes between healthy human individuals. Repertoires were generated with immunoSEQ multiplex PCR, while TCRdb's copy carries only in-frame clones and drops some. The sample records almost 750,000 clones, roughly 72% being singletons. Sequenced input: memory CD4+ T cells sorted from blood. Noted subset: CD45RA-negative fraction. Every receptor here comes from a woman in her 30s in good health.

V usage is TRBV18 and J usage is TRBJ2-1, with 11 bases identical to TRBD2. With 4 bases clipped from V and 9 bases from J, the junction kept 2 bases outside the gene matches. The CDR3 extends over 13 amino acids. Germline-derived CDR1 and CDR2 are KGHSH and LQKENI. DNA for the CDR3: TGTGCCAGCTCACGCACTAGCGGGGGTGAGCAGTTCTTC. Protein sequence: CASSRTSGGEQFF.

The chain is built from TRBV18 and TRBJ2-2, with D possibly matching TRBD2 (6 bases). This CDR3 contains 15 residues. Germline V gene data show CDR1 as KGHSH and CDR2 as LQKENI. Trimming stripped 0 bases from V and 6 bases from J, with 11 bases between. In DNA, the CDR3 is TGTGCCAGCTCACCACCGAGGAGGGTAGCCGGGGAGCTGTTTTTT. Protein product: CASSPPRRVAGELFF.

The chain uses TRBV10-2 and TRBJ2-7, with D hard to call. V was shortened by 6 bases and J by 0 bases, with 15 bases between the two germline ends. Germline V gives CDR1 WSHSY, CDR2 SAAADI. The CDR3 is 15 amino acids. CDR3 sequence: CASRSVLGSSYEQYF. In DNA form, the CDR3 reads TGCGCCAGCAGGTCCGTTTTGGGAAGCTCCTACGAGCAGTACTTC.

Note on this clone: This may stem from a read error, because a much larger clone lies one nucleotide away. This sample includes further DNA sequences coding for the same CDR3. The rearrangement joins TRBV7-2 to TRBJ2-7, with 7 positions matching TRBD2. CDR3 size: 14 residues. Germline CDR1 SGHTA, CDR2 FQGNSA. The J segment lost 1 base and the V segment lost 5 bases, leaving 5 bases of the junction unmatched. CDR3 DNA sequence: TGTGCCAGCAGCCCCCAGCGGGATTCCTACGAGCAGTACTTC. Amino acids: CASSPQRDSYEQYF.

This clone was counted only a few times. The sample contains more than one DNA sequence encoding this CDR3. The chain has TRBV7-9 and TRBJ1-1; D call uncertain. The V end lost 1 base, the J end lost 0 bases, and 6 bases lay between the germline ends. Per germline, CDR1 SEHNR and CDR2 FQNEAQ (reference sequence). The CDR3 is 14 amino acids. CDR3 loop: CASSLGALNTEAFF. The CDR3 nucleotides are TGTGCCAGCAGCTTAGGGGCCTTGAACACTGAAGCTTTCTTT.

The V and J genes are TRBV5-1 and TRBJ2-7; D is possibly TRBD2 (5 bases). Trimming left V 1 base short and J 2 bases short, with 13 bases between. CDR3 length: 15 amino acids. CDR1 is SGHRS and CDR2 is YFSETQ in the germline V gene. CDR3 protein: CASSLSGQRAYEQYF. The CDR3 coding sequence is TGCGCCAGCAGCTTGTCGGGTCAGAGGGCCTACGAGCAGTACTTC.

The CDR3 loop reads CASSSSQRDYGYTF. CDR3 DNA sequence: TGTGCCAGCAGTTCCTCACAGAGGGACTATGGCTACACCTTC. The chain recombines TRBV28 with TRBJ1-2, with unresolved D. CDR1 MDHEN and CDR2 SYDVKM come from the germline V gene. Trimming cost V 4 bases and J 3 bases, with 12 bases left between them. This CDR3 has 14 residues.

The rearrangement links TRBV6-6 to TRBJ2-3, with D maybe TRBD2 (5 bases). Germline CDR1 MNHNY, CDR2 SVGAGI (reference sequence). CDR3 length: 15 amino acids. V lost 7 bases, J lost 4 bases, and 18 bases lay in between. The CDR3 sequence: CASTNQPLAADTQYF. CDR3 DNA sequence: TGTGCCAGCACCAATCAACCTCTAGCAGCAGATACGCAGTATTTT.

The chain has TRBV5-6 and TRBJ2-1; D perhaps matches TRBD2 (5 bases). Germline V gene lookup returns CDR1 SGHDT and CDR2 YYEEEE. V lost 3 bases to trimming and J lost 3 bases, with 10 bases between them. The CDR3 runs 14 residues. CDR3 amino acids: CASSSDTSYNEQFF. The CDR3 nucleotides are TGTGCCAGCAGCTCTGATACTAGCTACAATGAGCAGTTCTTC.

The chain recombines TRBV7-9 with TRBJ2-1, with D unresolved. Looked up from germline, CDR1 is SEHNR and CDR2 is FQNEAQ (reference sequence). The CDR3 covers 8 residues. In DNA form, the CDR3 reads TGTGTCACGGATGAGCAGTTCTTC. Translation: CVTDEQFF.

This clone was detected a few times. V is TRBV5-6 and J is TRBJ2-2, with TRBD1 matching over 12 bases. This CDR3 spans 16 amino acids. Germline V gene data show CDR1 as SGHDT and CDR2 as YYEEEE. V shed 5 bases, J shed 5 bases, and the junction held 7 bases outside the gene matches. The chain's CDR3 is CASSHRDRGLTGELFF. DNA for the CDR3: TGTGCCAGCAGTCACCGGGACAGGGGGCTGACCGGGGAGCTGTTTTTT.

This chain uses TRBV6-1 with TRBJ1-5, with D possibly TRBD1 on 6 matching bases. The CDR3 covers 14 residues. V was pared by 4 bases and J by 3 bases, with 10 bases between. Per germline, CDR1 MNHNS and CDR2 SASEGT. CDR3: CASSVRGANQPQHF. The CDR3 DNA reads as TGTGCCAGCAGTGTGAGGGGGGCCAATCAGCCCCAGCATTTT.

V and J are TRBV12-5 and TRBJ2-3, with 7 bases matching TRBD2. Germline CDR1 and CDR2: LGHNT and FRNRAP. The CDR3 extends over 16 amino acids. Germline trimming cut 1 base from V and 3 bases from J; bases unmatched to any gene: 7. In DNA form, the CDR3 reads TGTGCTAGTGGTTTGGCTAGCGGACGCTTGACAGATACGCAGTATTTT. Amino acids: CASGLASGRLTDTQYF.

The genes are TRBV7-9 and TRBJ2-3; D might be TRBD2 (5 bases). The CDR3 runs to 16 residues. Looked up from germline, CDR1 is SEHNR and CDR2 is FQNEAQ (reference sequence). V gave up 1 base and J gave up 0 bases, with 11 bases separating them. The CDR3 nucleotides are TGTGCCAGCAGCTTAGACCGGACTCTTAGCACAGATACGCAGTATTTT. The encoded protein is CASSLDRTLSTDTQYF.

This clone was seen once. CDR3 nucleotide sequence: TGTGCCATCAGTGAGGAGGGGGAACAAGAGACCCAGTACTTC. Translated: CAISEEGEQETQYF. The chain links TRBV10-3 to TRBJ2-5, with D perhaps matching TRBD1 (6 bases). The V gene lost 2 bases and the J gene lost 2 bases, with 9 bases spanning the gap. Germline loops: CDR1 ENHRY, CDR2 SYGVKD. The CDR3 sequence is 14 residues long.

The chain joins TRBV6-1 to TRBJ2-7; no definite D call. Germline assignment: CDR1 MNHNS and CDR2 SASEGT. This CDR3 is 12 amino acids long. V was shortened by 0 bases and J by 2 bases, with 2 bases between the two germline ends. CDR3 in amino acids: CASSEAPYEQYF. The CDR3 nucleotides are TGTGCCAGCAGTGAAGCGCCCTACGAGCAGTACTTC.

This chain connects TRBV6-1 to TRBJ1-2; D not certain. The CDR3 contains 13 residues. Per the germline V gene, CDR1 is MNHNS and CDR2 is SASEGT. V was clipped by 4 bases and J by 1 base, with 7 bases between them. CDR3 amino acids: CASSVSLNYGYTF. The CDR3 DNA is TGTGCCAGCAGTGTTTCTCTTAACTATGGCTACACCTTC.

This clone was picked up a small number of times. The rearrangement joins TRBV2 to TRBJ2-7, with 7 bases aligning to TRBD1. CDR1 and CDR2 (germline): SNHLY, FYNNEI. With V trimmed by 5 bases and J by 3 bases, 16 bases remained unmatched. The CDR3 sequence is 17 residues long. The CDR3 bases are TGTGCCAGCAGTTATGACAGGGTGAAGCGTTCTGACTACGAGCAGTACTTC. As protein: CASSYDRVKRSDYEQYF.

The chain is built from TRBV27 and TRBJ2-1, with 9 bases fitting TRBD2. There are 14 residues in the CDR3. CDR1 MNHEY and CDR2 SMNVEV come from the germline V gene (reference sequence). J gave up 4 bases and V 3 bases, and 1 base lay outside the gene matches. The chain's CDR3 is CASSFSGRYNEQFF. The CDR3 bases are TGTGCCAGCAGTTTTAGCGGGAGATACAATGAGCAGTTCTTC.

The CDR3 sequence: CASSLDQGHYEQYF. The CDR3 DNA sequence: TGCGCCAGCAGCTTGGATCAAGGGCATTACGAGCAGTACTTC. This chain uses TRBV5-1 with TRBJ2-7; D gene unclear. Germline values: CDR1 SGHRS, CDR2 YFSETQ. This CDR3 comprises 14 residues. Trimming pared 0 bases from V and 4 bases from J, leaving 11 bases between.

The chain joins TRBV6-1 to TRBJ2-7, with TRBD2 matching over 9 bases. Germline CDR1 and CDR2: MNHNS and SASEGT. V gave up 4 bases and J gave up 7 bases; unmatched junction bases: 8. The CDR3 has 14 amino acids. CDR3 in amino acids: CASSVGLAPREQYF. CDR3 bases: TGTGCCAGCAGTGTAGGACTAGCGCCGAGAGAGCAGTACTTC.

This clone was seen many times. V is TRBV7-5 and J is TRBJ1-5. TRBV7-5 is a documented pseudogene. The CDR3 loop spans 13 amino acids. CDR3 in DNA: TGTGTCAGAAGCTTAAGGGCCAATCAGCCCCAGCATTTT. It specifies CVRSLRANQPQHF.

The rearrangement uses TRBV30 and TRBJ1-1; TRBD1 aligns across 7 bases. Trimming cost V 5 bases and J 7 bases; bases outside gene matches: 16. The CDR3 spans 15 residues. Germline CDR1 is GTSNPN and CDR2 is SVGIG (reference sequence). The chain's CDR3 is CAWDPLSGGGSEAFF. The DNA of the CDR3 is TGTGCCTGGGATCCCCTCAGTGGAGGGGGCAGTGAAGCTTTCTTT.

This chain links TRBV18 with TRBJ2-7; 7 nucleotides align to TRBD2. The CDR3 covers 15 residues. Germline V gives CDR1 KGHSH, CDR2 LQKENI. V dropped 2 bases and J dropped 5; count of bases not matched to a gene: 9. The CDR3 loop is CASSPSTGGVDEQYF. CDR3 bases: TGTGCCAGCTCACCATCGACGGGAGGTGTGGACGAGCAGTACTTC.

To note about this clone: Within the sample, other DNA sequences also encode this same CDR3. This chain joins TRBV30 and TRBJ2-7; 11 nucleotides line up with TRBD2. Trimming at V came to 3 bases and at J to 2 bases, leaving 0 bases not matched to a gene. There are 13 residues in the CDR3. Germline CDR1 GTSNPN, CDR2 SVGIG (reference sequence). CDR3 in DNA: TGTGCCTGGAGGACTAGCGGGACCTACGAGCAGTACTTC. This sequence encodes CAWRTSGTYEQYF.

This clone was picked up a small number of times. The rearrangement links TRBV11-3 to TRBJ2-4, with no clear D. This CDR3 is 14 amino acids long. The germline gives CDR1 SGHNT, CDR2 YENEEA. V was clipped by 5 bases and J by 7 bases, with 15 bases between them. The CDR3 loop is CASSPPPDMNIQYF. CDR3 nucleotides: TGTGCCAGCAGCCCTCCGCCCGATATGAACATTCAGTACTTC.

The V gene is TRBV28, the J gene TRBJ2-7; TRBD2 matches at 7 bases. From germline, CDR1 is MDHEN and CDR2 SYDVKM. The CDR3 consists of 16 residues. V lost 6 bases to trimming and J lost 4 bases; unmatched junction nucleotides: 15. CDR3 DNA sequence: TGTGCCAGCAGACCCAGTACTAGCGAAGGGGAGTACGAGCAGTACTTC. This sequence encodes CASRPSTSEGEYEQYF.

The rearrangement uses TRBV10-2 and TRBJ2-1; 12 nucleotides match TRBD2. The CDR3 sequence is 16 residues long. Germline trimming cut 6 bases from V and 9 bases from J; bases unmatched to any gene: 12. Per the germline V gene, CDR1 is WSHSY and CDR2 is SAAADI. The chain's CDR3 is CASSQILAGGPGEQFF. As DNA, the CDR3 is TGCGCCAGCAGCCAGATCCTAGCGGGAGGGCCAGGTGAGCAGTTCTTC.

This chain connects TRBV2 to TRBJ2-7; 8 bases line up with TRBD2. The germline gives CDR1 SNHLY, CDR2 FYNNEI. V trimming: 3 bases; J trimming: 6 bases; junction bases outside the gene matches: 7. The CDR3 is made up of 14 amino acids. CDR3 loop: CASSEGLEISEQYF. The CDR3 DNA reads TGTGCCAGCAGTGAGGGACTAGAAATTTCCGAGCAGTACTTC.